The sequence of this T cell receptor (beta chain) was determined in a study of cytomegalovirus exposure and HLA in healthy donors. A note on this clone: Its antigen is undetermined.

General study results and limits: In vitro work confirmed that three CMV-associated chains recognize CMV antigens. When a later analysis compared HLA-associated TCR beta chains with equally common others, the HLA-associated chains turned out to be more clonally expanded and to have lower generation probabilities. In all likelihood, a cluster of highly shared sequence variants was a sequencing artifact.

Germline values: CDR1 SEHNR, CDR2 FQNEAQ (reference sequence). CDR3 length equals 14 residues. The V segment lost 7 bases and the J segment 2 bases; nucleotides outside the gene matches: 7. This PCR relied on a set of 60 Vbeta primers and 13 Jbeta primers. Profiled with immunoSEQ multiplex PCR; TCRdb holds only in-frame clones, not every one. The repertoire holds some 130,000 clones, with around four fifths as singletons. The chain employs TRBV7-9 and TRBJ1-1; 7 nucleotides line up with TRBD1. This TCR was recovered from a female donor in good health and CMV-seronegative. Sequencing was done on a sample of PBMCs. The CDR3 loop reads CASNLGQANTEAFF. The DNA for the CDR3 is TGTGCCAGCAACCTAGGACAGGCAAACACTGAAGCTTTCTTT. The full variable domain, completed using reference TRBV7-9 and TRBJ1-1, is DTGVSQNPRHKITKRGQNVTFRCDPISEHNRLYWYRQTLGQGPEFLTYFQNEAQLEKSRLLSDRFSAERPKGSFSTLEIQRTEQGDSAMYLCASNLGQANTEAFFGQGTRLTVV.